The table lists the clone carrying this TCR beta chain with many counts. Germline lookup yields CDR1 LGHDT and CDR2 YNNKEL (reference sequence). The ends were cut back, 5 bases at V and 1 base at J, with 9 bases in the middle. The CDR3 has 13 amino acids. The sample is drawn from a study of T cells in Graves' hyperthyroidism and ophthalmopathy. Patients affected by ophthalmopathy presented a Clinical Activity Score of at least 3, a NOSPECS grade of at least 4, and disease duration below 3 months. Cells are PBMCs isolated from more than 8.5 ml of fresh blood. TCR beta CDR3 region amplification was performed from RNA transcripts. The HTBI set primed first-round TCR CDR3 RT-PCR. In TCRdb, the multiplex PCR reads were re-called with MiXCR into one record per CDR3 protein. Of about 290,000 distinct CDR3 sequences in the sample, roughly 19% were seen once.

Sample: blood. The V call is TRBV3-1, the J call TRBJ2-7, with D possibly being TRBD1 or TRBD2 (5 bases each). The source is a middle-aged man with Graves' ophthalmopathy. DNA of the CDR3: TGTGCCAGCAGCACTTGGGGGTCCTACGAGCAGTACTTC. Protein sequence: CASSTWGSYEQYF.